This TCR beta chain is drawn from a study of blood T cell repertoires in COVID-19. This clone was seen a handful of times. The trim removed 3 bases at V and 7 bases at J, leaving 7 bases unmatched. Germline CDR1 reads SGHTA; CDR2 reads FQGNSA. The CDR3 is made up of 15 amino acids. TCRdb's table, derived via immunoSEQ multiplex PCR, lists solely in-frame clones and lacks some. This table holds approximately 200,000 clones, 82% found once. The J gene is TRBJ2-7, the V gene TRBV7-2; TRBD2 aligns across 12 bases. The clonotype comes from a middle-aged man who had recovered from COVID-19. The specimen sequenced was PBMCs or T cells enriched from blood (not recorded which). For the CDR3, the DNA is TGTGCCAGCAGCTTGACTAGCGGGAGAGGGGTAGAGCAGTACTTC. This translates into CASSLTSGRGVEQYF.